This T cell receptor beta chain was identified in a study of blood T cell repertoires in COVID-19 (TCRdb year 2020). With regard to the full study: Samples from collaborators originated in the United States, Italy and Spain and spanned both the acute and convalescent phases of COVID-19. The sample metadata nearly always contained a de-identified subject ID, COVID-19 status, age in years and sex. The dataset comprised deeply sampled blood TCRbeta repertoires from subjects exposed to, actively infected with, or recovered from COVID-19. The samples were drawn from two sources: the first 160 participants of the ongoing ImmuneRACE study, and 1,200 or so subjects contributed by 6 global collaborators. Where available, HLA class I and class II types were taken from metadata supplied by the sample provider and were not determined by assay-based typing. The repertoires were released in a freely available public database intended as a resource for research on the immune response to SARS-CoV-2. The prospective study material was composed of cDNA or gDNA derived from T cells, B-cell-depleted T cells, or PBMCs. Overall study outcomes, separate from this receptor: The quantity of clinical and demographic metadata differed by source and by participant and was supplied without curation.

Whole blood was collected in K2EDTA tubes by collaborating institutions according to the institutions' own protocols. Collaborator samples were shipped for TCRbeta analysis as frozen whole blood, isolated PBMCs, or DNA extracted from either sample type. The immunoSEQ Assay, a bias-controlled multiplex PCR, was used to amplify TCRbeta CDR3 regions from genomic DNA. As for the authors' bioinformatics: The number of nucleated cells in each sample was estimated by amplification of reference gene primers within the assay. To quantify the absolute abundance of each unique TCRbeta CDR3 rearrangement, sequence reads were collapsed and filtered. For each sample, productive Simpson clonality was calculated as the square root of Simpson's diversity index across productive rearrangements. What TCRdb holds here is the immuneACCESS table cut down to in-frame rearrangements. Part of the clones is not present; checked against another copy, under half of the missing clones reflect an unresolved V gene, and the others are unexplained. V and J calls plus clone size are reproduced from that table; the DNA served to infer D and trimming. The sample includes around 150,000 clones, with roughly nine tenths observed a single time. About 18% of the sample is held by the ten biggest clonotypes.

On this clone: There is no known antigen for this receptor. No qualities accompany the bases; no much larger clone lies one base away.

The CDR3 has 18 amino acids, counting the end cysteine and phenylalanine. The CDR3 DNA has 54 bases and is translated from base 1. The chain is assembled from TRBV21-1 and TRBJ2-7; the listed D gene, TRBD1, was not tested against the DNA. TRBV21-1 is shown as a pseudogene. Sequenced input: peripheral blood. The sequence derives from a man aged 55 to 70 with active or convalescent COVID-19. The nucleotides are TGTGCCAGCAGCAAAGGGACAGGGGGCCTTAAGAGCTCCTACGAGCAGTACTTC. It is translated as CASSKGTGGLKSSYEQYF.